These T cell receptor beta chains were read from a single sample in a study of identical twins. From the 5' RACE reads, TCRdb called clonotypes with MiXCR, one entry per CDR3 protein. The repertoire holds under 800,000 distinct CDR3 sequences, about 20% seen once, with 4.3% in the top ten. These data are also associated with another study on T cells expressing NK-cell markers.

The sample was PBMCs. The receptors shown here come from a woman between 18 and 29 years old in good health. CDR3s include the opening cysteine and the closing phenylalanine or tryptophan. Fields, in order: J gene, clone size, D gene, V gene, CDR3 protein, CDR3 DNA. A D gene is named only where the DNA matches it firmly. Size values are once, few and many counts, or a class for expanded clones, and some rows have none.

j_gene: TRBJ2-3; abundance: .; d_gene: .; v_gene: TRBV25-1; CDR3aa: CASSRQRTSTDTQYF; CDR3nt: TGTGCCAGCAGTCGACAGAGGACTAGCACAGATACGCAGTATTTT
j_gene: TRBJ2-7; abundance: .; d_gene: .; v_gene: TRBV20-1; CDR3aa: CSASPGGREQYF; CDR3nt: TGCAGTGCTAGTCCCGGGGGGCGGGAGCAGTACTTC
j_gene: TRBJ1-1; abundance: many; d_gene: .; v_gene: TRBV10-3; CDR3aa: CAISEGKGYEAFF; CDR3nt: TGTGCCATCAGTGAGGGCAAGGGATATGAAGCTTTCTTT
j_gene: TRBJ2-1; abundance: few; d_gene: TRBD2; v_gene: TRBV12-3/TRBV12-4; CDR3aa: CASSLRLAGGGEQFF; CDR3nt: TGTGCCAGCAGTTTACGGCTAGCGGGAGGGGGTGAGCAGTTCTTC
j_gene: TRBJ1-1; abundance: few; d_gene: TRBD1; v_gene: TRBV5-6; CDR3aa: CAGGQGGSEAFF; CDR3nt: TGTGCCGGGGGACAGGGGGGTTCTGAAGCTTTCTTT
j_gene: TRBJ1-2; abundance: many; d_gene: .; v_gene: TRBV7-2; CDR3aa: CASSRGGGIPYGYTF; CDR3nt: TGTGCCAGCAGCCGGGGCGGGGGTATTCCCTATGGCTACACCTTC
j_gene: TRBJ2-3; abundance: few; d_gene: .; v_gene: TRBV5-1; CDR3aa: CASSLAHPSTDTQYF; CDR3nt: TGCGCCAGCAGCTTGGCTCACCCGAGCACAGATACGCAGTATTTT
j_gene: TRBJ2-3; abundance: few; d_gene: TRBD1; v_gene: TRBV5-1; CDR3aa: CASSRQGATDTQYF; CDR3nt: TGCGCCAGCAGTCGACAGGGGGCCACAGATACGCAGTATTTT
j_gene: TRBJ2-1; abundance: few; d_gene: .; v_gene: TRBV29-1; CDR3aa: CSVAKSSGGAEQFF; CDR3nt: TGCAGCGTTGCTAAGAGCAGTGGGGGCGCTGAGCAGTTCTTC
j_gene: TRBJ1-4; abundance: few; d_gene: TRBD1; v_gene: TRBV6-1; CDR3aa: CASRTGQLSGKLFF; CDR3nt: TGTGCCAGCAGGACGGGACAGCTCTCCGGAAAACTGTTTTTT
j_gene: TRBJ1-6; abundance: few; d_gene: .; v_gene: TRBV20-1; CDR3aa: CSASSENNSPLHF; CDR3nt: TGCAGTGCTAGCTCCGAGAATAATTCACCCCTCCACTTT
j_gene: TRBJ2-1; abundance: .; d_gene: TRBD2; v_gene: TRBV12-5; CDR3aa: CASGLVLAGGSSYNEQFF; CDR3nt: TGTGCTAGTGGTTTGGTGCTAGCGGGAGGGAGCTCCTACAATGAGCAGTTCTTC
j_gene: TRBJ1-1; abundance: .; d_gene: .; v_gene: TRBV4-1; CDR3aa: CASSQSTAMNTEAFF; CDR3nt: TGCGCCAGCAGCCAATCGACGGCCATGAACACTGAAGCTTTCTTT
j_gene: TRBJ1-2; abundance: .; d_gene: .; v_gene: TRBV12-3/TRBV12-4; CDR3aa: CASSFSMSNYGYTF; CDR3nt: TGTGCCAGCAGTTTTTCGATGTCTAACTATGGCTACACCTTC
j_gene: TRBJ2-7; abundance: .; d_gene: .; v_gene: TRBV2; CDR3aa: CASSETPQRIHEQYF; CDR3nt: TGTGCCAGCAGTGAAACCCCCCAGAGGATCCACGAGCAGTACTTC
j_gene: TRBJ2-1; abundance: few; d_gene: .; v_gene: TRBV20-1; CDR3aa: CSAHSVGNEQFF; CDR3nt: TGCAGTGCTCACTCTGTAGGGAATGAGCAGTTCTTC
j_gene: TRBJ2-7; abundance: .; d_gene: TRBD2; v_gene: TRBV5-4; CDR3aa: CASSTRTSGRAHEQYF; CDR3nt: TGTGCCAGCAGCACCCGGACTAGCGGGAGGGCCCACGAGCAGTACTTC
j_gene: TRBJ2-2; abundance: many; d_gene: .; v_gene: TRBV5-1; CDR3aa: CASSLYTGELFF; CDR3nt: TGTGCCAGCAGCTTGTACACCGGGGAGCTGTTTTTT
j_gene: TRBJ2-7; abundance: few; d_gene: .; v_gene: TRBV12-5; CDR3aa: CASGPTPSEQYF; CDR3nt: TGTGCTAGTGGTCCCACCCCTAGCGAGCAGTACTTC
j_gene: TRBJ2-1; abundance: few; d_gene: .; v_gene: TRBV11-2; CDR3aa: CASSLGRTIYNEQFF; CDR3nt: TGTGCCAGCAGCTTAGGCCGGACTATCTACAATGAGCAGTTCTTC
j_gene: TRBJ2-7; abundance: .; d_gene: .; v_gene: TRBV10-3; CDR3aa: CAIRMAESSYEQYF; CDR3nt: TGTGCCATCAGGATGGCGGAGAGCTCCTACGAGCAGTACTTC
j_gene: TRBJ2-3; abundance: few; d_gene: .; v_gene: TRBV4-2; CDR3aa: CASSQVVSPTDTQYF; CDR3nt: TGTGCCAGCAGCCAAGTTGTCTCCCCCACAGATACGCAGTATTTT
j_gene: TRBJ1-2; abundance: few; d_gene: .; v_gene: TRBV5-1; CDR3aa: CASSFTIQGLPYGYTF; CDR3nt: TGCGCCAGCAGCTTCACGATCCAGGGCCTCCCCTATGGCTACACCTTC
j_gene: TRBJ2-5; abundance: many; d_gene: .; v_gene: TRBV6-5; CDR3aa: CASSYSIAAQQTQYF; CDR3nt: TGTGCCAGCAGTTACTCGATTGCGGCACAACAGACCCAGTACTTC
j_gene: TRBJ2-1; abundance: .; d_gene: TRBD2; v_gene: TRBV27; CDR3aa: CASSTQRGAFYNEQFF; CDR3nt: TGTGCCAGCAGTACCCAGCGGGGGGCCTTCTACAATGAGCAGTTCTTC
j_gene: TRBJ2-5; abundance: few; d_gene: TRBD2; v_gene: TRBV6-1; CDR3aa: CASSRGLLQETQYF; CDR3nt: TGTGCCAGCAGTCGGGGACTACTTCAAGAGACCCAGTACTTC
j_gene: TRBJ2-1; abundance: few; d_gene: .; v_gene: TRBV10-2; CDR3aa: CASSEGVEQFF; CDR3nt: TGCGCCAGCAGTGAAGGGGTTGAGCAGTTCTTC
j_gene: TRBJ2-1; abundance: few; d_gene: TRBD2; v_gene: TRBV7-8; CDR3aa: CASSLTGLAVNEQFF; CDR3nt: TGTGCCAGCAGCCTTACGGGACTAGCGGTCAATGAGCAGTTCTTC
j_gene: TRBJ1-2; abundance: .; d_gene: .; v_gene: TRBV6-1; CDR3aa: CASSRGVPMTYGYTF; CDR3nt: TGTGCCAGCAGCCGCGGGGTGCCGATGACCTATGGCTACACCTTC
j_gene: TRBJ2-1; abundance: .; d_gene: .; v_gene: TRBV4-3; CDR3aa: CASSLSWTGVANEQFF; CDR3nt: TGCGCCAGCAGCCTATCCTGGACGGGAGTTGCAAATGAGCAGTTCTTC
j_gene: TRBJ2-3; abundance: few; d_gene: TRBD2; v_gene: TRBV10-3; CDR3aa: CASGGLAGDTDTQYF; CDR3nt: TGTGCCTCGGGGGGCTTAGCGGGGGACACAGATACGCAGTATTTT
j_gene: TRBJ2-1; abundance: .; d_gene: TRBD2; v_gene: TRBV20-1; CDR3aa: CSASGPSGGAAEQFF; CDR3nt: TGCAGTGCCAGTGGGCCTAGCGGGGGGGCCGCTGAGCAGTTCTTC
j_gene: TRBJ2-1; abundance: few; d_gene: .; v_gene: TRBV20-1; CDR3aa: CSATLAYSYNEQFF; CDR3nt: TGCAGTGCAACTCTAGCGTACTCCTACAATGAGCAGTTCTTC
j_gene: TRBJ2-1; abundance: .; d_gene: TRBD2; v_gene: TRBV10-3; CDR3aa: CAISSGGPLRSYNEQFF; CDR3nt: TGTGCCATATCTAGCGGGGGCCCTCTACGCTCCTACAATGAGCAGTTCTTC
j_gene: TRBJ2-3; abundance: .; d_gene: TRBD2; v_gene: TRBV20-1; CDR3aa: CSARDRLAGSWNTQYF; CDR3nt: TGCAGTGCTAGAGATCGCCTAGCGGGGTCGTGGAATACGCAGTATTTT
j_gene: TRBJ2-7; abundance: .; d_gene: .; v_gene: TRBV5-1; CDR3aa: CASSLLQGDYEQYF; CDR3nt: TGCGCCAGCAGCTTGCTCCAGGGAGACTACGAGCAGTACTTC
j_gene: TRBJ2-7; abundance: few; d_gene: .; v_gene: TRBV28; CDR3aa: CASPPRDSRDGYEQYF; CDR3nt: TGTGCCAGTCCACCCCGGGACTCTCGGGACGGCTACGAGCAGTACTTC